A single sample is the source of the 25 T cell receptor beta chains below, sequenced in a study of monozygotic twins with inflammatory bowel disease (dated 2019 in TCRdb). The library was built by means of 5' RACE. This sample was sequenced with an Illumina HiSeq 2500. TCRdb reprocessed the reads and assigns one entry to each CDR3 protein sequence, leaving out DNA. The data table for this sample lists 300,000 to 400,000 distinct CDR3 sequences. The top ten clonotypes cover around 2% of the sample. Material for sequencing was blood. The receptor set was obtained from a human donor with ulcerative colitis or Crohn's disease, or a healthy co-twin of an affected twin (not recorded which).

This rearrangement joins TRBV6-4 to TRBJ2-3; TCRdb picks TRBD1, but there is no DNA to check that call. This CDR3 comprises 14 residues. The germline V gene has CDR1 MRHNA and CDR2 SNTAGT. Here the CDR3 reads CASSEGQATDTQYF.

The V gene is TRBV27, the J gene TRBJ1-2; the D call of TRBD1 rests on TCRdb alone, since no DNA is present to check it. Per the germline V gene, CDR1 is MNHEY and CDR2 is SMNVEV (reference sequence). There are 16 residues in the CDR3. CDR3 protein: CASSSLLTGRNYGYTF.

The chain joins TRBV6-5 to TRBJ2-3; the D call from TCRdb, TRBD1, cannot be confirmed without DNA. This CDR3 spans 18 amino acids. Germline loops: CDR1 MNHEY, CDR2 SVGAGI. Here the CDR3 reads CASSYTSLRGTSTDTQYF.

The chain is built from TRBV15 and TRBJ2-6; checking the TCRdb D call of TRBD1 is not possible without DNA. The V gene's germline CDR1 is LNHNV and CDR2 YYDKDF (reference sequence). The CDR3 sequence is 16 residues long. The CDR3: CATRGQGKSGANVLTF.

The chain uses TRBV15 and TRBJ2-3. Germline CDR1 LNHNV, CDR2 YYDKDF (reference sequence). This CDR3 is built from 15 residues. CDR3 residues: CATSRDRQFTDTQYF.

J is TRBJ1-1 and V is TRBV27; the D call from TCRdb, TRBD1, cannot be confirmed without DNA. The germline CDR1 and CDR2 sequences are MNHEY and SMNVEV (reference sequence). The CDR3 extends over 17 amino acids. CDR3 region: CASNTIQAPLLGTEAFF.

The chain recombines TRBV28 with TRBJ2-1; the TCRdb call, TRBD2, lacks DNA for checking. This CDR3 spans 16 amino acids. Per the germline V gene, CDR1 is MDHEN and CDR2 is SYDVKM. CDR3 sequence: CASSSHRVAVGDEQFF.

This chain joins TRBV28 and TRBJ2-7; TCRdb names TRBD1, which stays unverified in the absence of DNA. The CDR3 is 16 residues long. Germline V CDR1 and CDR2: MDHEN, SYDVKM. CDR3 in amino acids: CASSSDSGALSYEQYF.

The chain combines TRBV28 with TRBJ2-7; absent DNA, TCRdb's TRBD1 call cannot be checked. CDR3 size: 16 residues. Germline lookup yields CDR1 MDHEN and CDR2 SYDVKM. The CDR3 loop is CASSSSAKGASYEQYF.

The genes are TRBV25-1 and TRBJ1-2. The length of the CDR3 is 14 residues. Germline V gene data show CDR1 as MGHDK and CDR2 as SYGVNS. CDR3 in amino acids: CASSAIGGGGGYTF.

The V gene is TRBV28, the J gene TRBJ2-1; TCRdb's assignment of TRBD2 cannot be checked, as there is no DNA. Germline CDR1 MDHEN, CDR2 SYDVKM. The CDR3 consists of 15 residues. The CDR3 spells CASRPLAGHRGEQFF.

The chain is built from TRBV5-1 and TRBJ1-4; the D call from TCRdb, TRBD1, cannot be confirmed without DNA. This CDR3 contains 18 residues. Germline values: CDR1 SGHRS, CDR2 YFSETQ. The CDR3 here is CASSLTGTGIATNEKLFF.

J is TRBJ2-1 and V is TRBV7-6; the D gene TCRdb calls, TRBD2, cannot be checked with no DNA. Germline CDR1 is SGHVS and CDR2 is FNYEAQ. The CDR3 loop spans 15 amino acids. CDR3 in amino acids: CASSFTPASYNEQFF.

V and J are TRBV7-9 and TRBJ1-6; the D call of TRBD1 rests on TCRdb alone, since no DNA is present to check it. Germline CDR1 SEHNR, CDR2 FQNEAQ (reference sequence). This CDR3 comprises 17 residues. CDR3 sequence reads: CASSPLNPGGTNSPLHF.

The chain is built from TRBV29-1 and TRBJ1-1; TCRdb proposes TRBD1, but this gene call is untestable without DNA. Germline lookup yields CDR1 SQVTM and CDR2 ANQGSEA. The CDR3 extends over 17 amino acids. The CDR3 here is CRVGYAGTGVWGTEAFF.

The chain recombines TRBV7-2 with TRBJ2-5; TCRdb's D call of TRBD1 is untestable without DNA. The germline V gene encodes CDR1 SGHTA and CDR2 FQGNSA. The CDR3 contains 15 residues. CDR3 residues: CASSLMDRVAETQYF.

The chain has TRBV20-1 and TRBJ2-7; the TRBD1 assignment by TCRdb is unverifiable without DNA. CDR1 is DFQATT and CDR2 is SNEGSKA in the germline V gene (reference sequence). The length of the CDR3 is 11 residues. CDR3 in amino acids: CSAIPAYEQYF.

The chain combines TRBV6-5 with TRBJ2-7; TCRdb returns TRBD1, unconfirmable since there is no DNA. The germline V gene encodes CDR1 MNHEY and CDR2 SVGAGI. This CDR3 region has 13 residues. This CDR3 is CASGTGSSYEQYF.

The V and J genes are TRBV20-1 and TRBJ2-5; there is no DNA to check the TCRdb D call of TRBD2. There are 14 residues in the CDR3. The germline V gene has CDR1 DFQATT and CDR2 SNEGSKA (reference sequence). CDR3 sequence: CSANGRNHQETQYF.

V is TRBV18 and J is TRBJ2-7; TCRdb names TRBD1, which stays unverified in the absence of DNA. Germline V gene lookup returns CDR1 KGHSH and CDR2 LQKENI. The CDR3 totals 12 residues. This chain's CDR3 is CASSPGEYEQYF.

This CDR3 is CASSLNSIQRTGELFF. The chain is built from TRBV12-3 or TRBV12-4 and TRBJ2-2. The length of the CDR3 is 16 residues.

The gene calls are TRBV28 and TRBJ2-7; TCRdb gives TRBD1 as the D gene, but with no DNA this cannot be confirmed. The length of the CDR3 is 15 residues. CDR1 and CDR2 from the germline V gene are MDHEN and SYDVKM. The CDR3 protein is CASSSGTGRGYEQYF.

The rearrangement joins TRBV6-4 to TRBJ1-5; the TCRdb D gene call, TRBD1, has no DNA to confirm it. Germline CDR1 MRHNA, CDR2 SNTAGT. CDR3 length: 17 amino acids. The CDR3 loop is CASSAGQRNKSNQPQHF.

The V gene is TRBV20-1, the J gene TRBJ1-5. The CDR3 extends over 13 amino acids. Germline V gene sequence: CDR1 DFQATT, CDR2 SNEGSKA (reference sequence). The chain's CDR3 is CSARFYSNQPQHF.

V gene TRBV27 combines with J gene TRBJ1-6. The germline CDR1 and CDR2 sequences are MNHEY and SMNVEV (reference sequence). CDR3 length equals 19 residues. This chain's CDR3 is CASSLKPPRTAPYNSPVHF.